These T cell receptor beta chains were read from a single sample in a study of blood T cells in healthy people across ages. TCRdb passed the 5' RACE reads through MiXCR, listing each CDR3 protein once. The sample lists some 890,000 distinct CDR3 sequences; about 27% were seen once. The data also belong to a second study, concerning T cells of mothers and their children.

The source material was blood. The receptor set was obtained from a woman in her thirties or forties in good health. The CDR3 runs from the conserved cysteine through the conserved F or W. D genes are given only for firm matches. Rows give clone size only sometimes, using once, few, many, or a class for an expanded clone.

size	D	V	J	CDR3	DNA
few	-	TRBV19	TRBJ2-1	CATTQRGEYNEQFF	TGTGCCACTACCCAGAGGGGCGAATACAATGAGCAGTTCTTC
-	TRBD1	TRBV28	TRBJ1-2	CASRLDRVTGYTF	TGTGCCAGCAGATTGGACAGGGTGACTGGCTACACCTTC
once	-	TRBV4-1	TRBJ1-1	CASSQEGQTEAFF	TGCGCCAGCAGCCAAGAAGGACAGACTGAAGCTTTCTTT
-	TRBD1	TRBV9	TRBJ2-5	CASSVGQGSQETQYF	TGTGCCAGCAGCGTAGGACAGGGAAGCCAAGAGACCCAGTACTTC
-	TRBD2	TRBV28	TRBJ2-5	CASSLRLRGLGTQYF	TGTGCCAGCAGCCTTCGATTGCGGGGGTTGGGAACCCAGTACTTC
-	-	TRBV19	TRBJ2-7	CASSRVGGAELIYEQYF	TGTGCCAGTAGTAGGGTAGGAGGGGCCGAGTTGATCTACGAGCAGTACTTC
few	-	TRBV9	TRBJ1-1	CASSSRGQRNTEAFF	TGTGCCAGCAGCTCAAGGGGTCAGCGGAACACTGAAGCTTTCTTT
many	-	TRBV6-6	TRBJ2-7	CASSLMDTSSYEQYF	TGTGCCAGCAGTTTGATGGACACCTCCTCCTACGAGCAGTACTTC
many	-	TRBV5-1	TRBJ1-6	CASSFRGTTDNSPLHF	TGCGCCAGCAGCTTCAGAGGGACCACGGATAATTCACCCCTCCACTTT
-	-	TRBV12-3/TRBV12-4	TRBJ1-1	CASSLLGLNRQVEAFF	TGTGCCAGCAGTTTGTTGGGACTAAATCGACAAGTGGAAGCTTTCTTT
few	TRBD2	TRBV3-1	TRBJ2-3	CASSQGGSGGLLSTDTQYF	TGTGCCAGCAGCCAAGGGGGAAGCGGGGGCTTGCTTAGCACAGATACGCAGTATTTT
few	-	TRBV7-9	TRBJ2-1	CASSLAQGHEQFF	TGTGCCAGCAGCTTAGCGCAGGGACATGAGCAGTTCTTC
-	-	TRBV3-1	TRBJ1-2	CASSRGSPYGYTF	TGTGCCAGCAGCCGCGGATCTCCCTATGGCTACACCTTC
many	-	TRBV11-2	TRBJ2-1	CASSRDLYNEQFF	TGTGCCAGCAGCAGGGACCTCTACAATGAGCAGTTCTTC
-	-	TRBV5-8	TRBJ1-1	CASSLLLLSRVSTEAFF	TGTGCCAGCAGCTTACTCCTACTGTCCAGGGTCAGTACTGAAGCTTTCTTT
few	-	TRBV9	TRBJ2-5	CASSVEGRTETQYF	TGTGCCAGCAGCGTAGAGGGAAGGACGGAGACCCAGTACTTC
few	TRBD1	TRBV20-1	TRBJ2-5	CSAQRRQGAVWEQYF	TGCAGTGCCCAGAGACGTCAGGGGGCTGTCTGGGAGCAGTACTTC